These 17 T cell receptor beta chains came from one sample sequenced in a study of technical replicates of blood from several donors. The method was immunoSEQ multiplex PCR; TCRdb's version includes in-frame clones alone and lacks a portion of them. This table holds roughly 70,000 clones, 90% to 95% found once. Sequencing input: PBMCs. These TCRs come from a human donor in good health. Some clones in this sample may be carry-over from other donors' samples.

CDR3 region: CASSRGGGRDEQYF. The CDR3 nucleotides read TGTGCCAGCAGCAGGGGGGGCGGGAGGGATGAGCAGTACTTC. The V and J genes are TRBV5-6 and TRBJ2-7; 9 bases are a match to TRBD2. In germline, CDR1 is SGHDT, CDR2 YYEEEE. The CDR3 runs to 14 residues. Germline trimming cut 4 bases from V and 7 bases from J; bases unmatched to any gene: 9.

V gene TRBV2 combines with J gene TRBJ1-5; possibly TRBD1 for D (5 bases). CDR1 and CDR2 (germline): SNHLY, FYNNEI. This CDR3 spans 14 amino acids. V lost 7 bases, J lost 4 bases, and 14 bases lay in between. The CDR3, as DNA: TGTGCCAGCAAAGGCCCAGGGTGGAATCAGCCCCAGCATTTT. This translates into CASKGPGWNQPQHF.

The DNA for the CDR3 is TGCGCCAGCAGCGGTGGGACTAGCAGCTACAATGAGCAGTTCTTC. Its protein is CASSGGTSSYNEQFF. The chain employs TRBV5-1 and TRBJ2-1, with 9 nucleotides matching TRBD2. Trimming at V came to 4 bases and at J to 3 bases, leaving 5 bases not matched to a gene. In germline, CDR1 is SGHRS, CDR2 YFSETQ. The CDR3 runs 15 residues.

This clone was recorded only once. The chain's CDR3 is CASSEPSGAKRNEQFF. The CDR3 DNA follows: TGTGCCAGCAGCGAACCCTCAGGGGCGAAGCGGAATGAGCAGTTCTTC. V is TRBV6-6 and J is TRBJ2-1; D might be TRBD1 (6 bases). This CDR3 contains 16 residues. Germline V lookup: CDR1 MNHNY, CDR2 SVGAGI (reference sequence). Trimming shortened V by 6 bases and J by 7 bases, and 22 bases separated the two germline ends.

V gene TRBV5-5 combines with J gene TRBJ1-5; D gene uncertain. Germline lookup yields CDR1 SGHKS and CDR2 YYEKEE (reference sequence). The CDR3 runs to 15 residues. V was trimmed by 4 bases and J by 1 base, leaving 12 bases between them. Here the CDR3 reads CASSVLMGSNQPQHF. CDR3 coding DNA: TGTGCCAGCAGCGTCCTCATGGGCAGCAATCAGCCCCAGCATTTT. Full variable domain (rest looked up from reference TRBV5-5 and TRBJ1-5): DAGVTQSPTHLIKTRGQQVTLRCSPISGHKSVSWYQQVLGQGPQFIFQYYEKEERGRGNFPDRFSARQFPNYSSELNVNALLLGDSALYLCASSVLMGSNQPQHFGDGTRLSIL.

V usage is TRBV19 and J usage is TRBJ1-6; D ambiguous. Germline V gives CDR1 LNHDA, CDR2 SQIVND (reference sequence). The CDR3 has 14 residues. Trimming stripped 1 base from V and 5 bases from J, with 6 bases between. CDR3 DNA: TGTGCCAGTAGTATAGCAGCGGATAATTCACCCCTCCACTTT. It translates to CASSIAADNSPLHF.

This clone was seen just once. This sequence joins TRBV7-2 and TRBJ2-7; D may be TRBD1 (6 bases). CDR3 length: 14 amino acids. V gave up 5 bases and J gave up 3 bases, with 14 bases separating them. Germline loops: CDR1 SGHTA, CDR2 FQGNSA. The CDR3: CASSDSTGIYEQYF. CDR3 DNA: TGTGCCAGCAGCGACTCTACAGGGATCTACGAGCAGTACTTC.

The chain combines TRBV7-3 with TRBJ2-7; 7 positions agree with TRBD2. From germline, CDR1 is SGHTA and CDR2 FQGTGA. The CDR3 extends over 15 amino acids. Trimming removed 5 bases from V and 4 bases from J; junction bases left unmatched: 11. The CDR3 coding sequence is TGTGCCAGCAGCGCGAGGGGCGGGAGCGGGTACGAGCAGTACTTC. It specifies CASSARGGSGYEQYF.

The genes are TRBV5-6 and TRBJ2-3, with TRBD2 identical over 12 bases. The junction had 5 bases not matched to a gene; V was cut back by 0 bases and J by 6 bases. Per germline, CDR1 SGHDT and CDR2 YYEEEE. CDR3 length: 16 amino acids. CDR3 bases: TGTGCCAGCAGCTTGGCTAGCGGGAGGGCCTCGGATACGCAGTATTTT. It specifies CASSLASGRASDTQYF.

This clone was seen once. V and J are TRBV7-2 and TRBJ2-3; D uncertain. The CDR3 has 15 residues. The germline V gene has CDR1 SGHTA and CDR2 FQGNSA. Deletions cut 3 bases from V and 0 bases from J, with 10 bases between. The CDR3 nucleotides are TGTGCCAGCAGCTTTCGCGGAACTAGCACAGATACGCAGTATTTT. Encoded protein: CASSFRGTSTDTQYF.

The rearrangement joins TRBV19 to TRBJ2-7, with D perhaps matching TRBD1 (6 bases). V lost 5 bases to trimming and J lost 1 base, with 18 bases between them. This CDR3 spans 16 amino acids. Germline lookup yields CDR1 LNHDA and CDR2 SQIVND (reference sequence). The CDR3 sequence: CASSSRWQGSSYEQYF. In DNA, the CDR3 is TGTGCCAGTAGTTCTCGATGGCAGGGGTCATCCTACGAGCAGTACTTC.

The chain has TRBV2 and TRBJ2-7; 9 bases line up with TRBD1. J was trimmed by 3 bases and V by 5 bases; bases with no gene match: 5. This CDR3 is built from 14 residues. Germline V CDR1 and CDR2: SNHLY, FYNNEI. CDR3 sequence reads: CASSPQGQGYEQYF. CDR3 bases: TGTGCCAGCAGTCCGCAGGGACAGGGCTACGAGCAGTACTTC.

This chain uses TRBV10-3 with TRBJ1-5; tentatively, D is TRBD1 (5 bases). CDR3 length: 15 amino acids. V shed 0 bases and J shed 4 bases, with 10 bases lying between them. Germline CDR1 reads ENHRY; CDR2 reads SYGVKD. CDR3 in amino acids: CAISESGGGNQPQHF. The CDR3 coding sequence is TGTGCCATCAGTGAGTCGGGGGGTGGTAATCAGCCCCAGCATTTT.

V is TRBV15 and J is TRBJ1-4; 9 nucleotides line up with TRBD1. After removal of 0 bases from V and 14 bases from J, the junction contained 4 bases not matched to a gene. This CDR3 region has 13 residues. Germline V gene lookup returns CDR1 LNHNV and CDR2 YYDKDF (reference sequence). CDR3 in amino acids: CATSRDLGTGLFF. The CDR3 DNA follows: TGTGCCACCAGCAGAGATCTGGGGACAGGGCTGTTTTTT.

The J gene is TRBJ1-1, the V gene TRBV12-1; the table's D call, TRBD1, was not checked against the DNA. TRBV12-1 constitutes a pseudogene. The CDR3 extends over 12 amino acids. Here the CDR3 reads CASRGRVGEAFF. CDR3 sequence (DNA): TGTGCCAGCAGGGGCAGGGTGGGTGAAGCTTTCTTT.

The CDR3 loop reads CASSPQGGFNEQFF. In DNA form, the CDR3 reads TGTGCCAGCTCACCGCAGGGAGGGTTCAATGAGCAGTTCTTC. J is TRBJ2-1 and V is TRBV18, with 7 nucleotides matching TRBD2. The V segment lost 3 bases and the J segment 6 bases; nucleotides outside the gene matches: 5. Germline loops: CDR1 KGHSH, CDR2 LQKENI. The CDR3 sequence is 14 residues long. Looking up the rest from reference TRBV18 and TRBJ2-1 gives the full variable domain: NAGVMQNPRHLVRRRGQEARLRCSPMKGHSHVYWYRQLPEEGLKFMVYLQKENIIDESGMPKERFSAEFPKEGPSILRIQQVVRGDSAAYFCASSPQGGFNEQFFGPGTRLTVL.

The V call is TRBV19, the J call TRBJ2-7, with a tentative D call TRBD2 (6 bases). This CDR3 is 14 amino acids long. Germline CDR1 and CDR2: LNHDA and SQIVND (reference sequence). Trimming pared 3 bases from V and 5 bases from J, leaving 14 bases between. DNA for the CDR3: TGTGCCAGTAGTATGCAGGGACTTTCACACGAGCAGTACTTC. Translated: CASSMQGLSHEQYF.